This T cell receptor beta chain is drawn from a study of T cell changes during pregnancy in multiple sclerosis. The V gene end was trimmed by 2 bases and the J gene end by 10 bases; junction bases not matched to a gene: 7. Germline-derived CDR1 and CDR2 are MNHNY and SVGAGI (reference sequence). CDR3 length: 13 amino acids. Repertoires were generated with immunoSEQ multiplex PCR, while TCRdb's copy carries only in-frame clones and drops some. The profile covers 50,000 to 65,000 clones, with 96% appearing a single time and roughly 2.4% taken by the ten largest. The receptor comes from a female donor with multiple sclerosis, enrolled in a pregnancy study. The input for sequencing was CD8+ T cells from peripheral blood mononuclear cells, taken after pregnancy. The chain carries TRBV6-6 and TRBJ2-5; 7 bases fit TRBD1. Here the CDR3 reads CASSYQGDTDQYF. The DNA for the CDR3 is TGTGCCAGCAGTTACCAGGGGGATACGGACCAGTACTTC.